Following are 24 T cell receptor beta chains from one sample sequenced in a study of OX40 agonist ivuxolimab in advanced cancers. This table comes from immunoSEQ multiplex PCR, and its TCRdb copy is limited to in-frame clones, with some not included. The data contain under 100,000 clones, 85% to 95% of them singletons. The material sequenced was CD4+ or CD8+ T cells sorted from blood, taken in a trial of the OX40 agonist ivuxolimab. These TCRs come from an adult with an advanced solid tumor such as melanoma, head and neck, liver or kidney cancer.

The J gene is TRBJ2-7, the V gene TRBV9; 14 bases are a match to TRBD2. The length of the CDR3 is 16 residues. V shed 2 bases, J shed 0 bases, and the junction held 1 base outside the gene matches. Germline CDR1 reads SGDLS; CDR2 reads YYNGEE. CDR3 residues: CASSVGLAGDSYEQYF. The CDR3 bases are TGTGCCAGCAGCGTGGGACTAGCGGGGGACTCCTACGAGCAGTACTTC.

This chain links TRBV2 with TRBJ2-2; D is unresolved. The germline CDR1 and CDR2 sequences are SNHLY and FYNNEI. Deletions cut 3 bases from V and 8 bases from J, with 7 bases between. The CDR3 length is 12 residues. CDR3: CASSDGSGELFF. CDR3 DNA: TGTGCCAGCAGTGATGGCTCGGGGGAGCTGTTTTTT.

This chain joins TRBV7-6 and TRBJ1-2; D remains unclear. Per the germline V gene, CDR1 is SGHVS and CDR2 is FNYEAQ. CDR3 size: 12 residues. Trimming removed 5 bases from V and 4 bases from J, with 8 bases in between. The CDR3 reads CASSPEGYGYTF. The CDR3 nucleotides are TGTGCCAGCAGCCCAGAGGGCTATGGCTACACCTTC.

The CDR3 loop is CASSPPSRRGEQYF. CDR3 bases: TGTGCCAGCAGCCCCCCCTCCCGTAGGGGCGAGCAGTACTTC. The rearrangement uses TRBV13 and TRBJ2-7; the D gene is possibly TRBD1 (5 bases). Germline V gene data show CDR1 as PRHDT and CDR2 as FYEKMQ (reference sequence). The V end was cut by 5 bases, the J end by 6 bases, with 17 bases between. The CDR3 sequence is 14 residues long.

CDR3 residues: CASSAPSGINSPLHF. CDR3 coding DNA: TGTGCCAGCAGCGCACCCTCGGGGATAAATTCACCCCTCCACTTT. This chain connects TRBV9 to TRBJ1-6; D ambiguous. From germline, CDR1 is SGDLS and CDR2 YYNGEE. The CDR3 has 15 residues. V shed 3 bases and J shed 7 bases, with 14 bases lying between them.

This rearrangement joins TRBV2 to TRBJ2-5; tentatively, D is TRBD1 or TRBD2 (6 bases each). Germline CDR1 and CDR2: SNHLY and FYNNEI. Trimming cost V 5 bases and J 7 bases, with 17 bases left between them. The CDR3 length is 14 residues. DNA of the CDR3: TGTGCCAGCAGTTGGTCAGGGGAAGCGGGGACCCAGTACTTC. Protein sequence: CASSWSGEAGTQYF.

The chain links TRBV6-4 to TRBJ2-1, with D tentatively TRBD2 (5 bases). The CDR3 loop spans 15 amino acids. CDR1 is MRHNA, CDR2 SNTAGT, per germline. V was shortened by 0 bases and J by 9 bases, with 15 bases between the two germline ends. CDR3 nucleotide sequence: TGTGCCAGCAGTGACTCAGATGGACTTCCCAGTGAGCAGTTCTTC. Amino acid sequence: CASSDSDGLPSEQFF.

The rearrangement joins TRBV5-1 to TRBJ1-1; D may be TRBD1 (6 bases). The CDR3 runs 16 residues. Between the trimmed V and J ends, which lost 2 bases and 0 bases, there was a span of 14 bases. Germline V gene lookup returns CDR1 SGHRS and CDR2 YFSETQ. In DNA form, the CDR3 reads TGCGCCAGCAGCTTTCAATACAGGGAGATGAACACTGAAGCTTTCTTT. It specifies CASSFQYREMNTEAFF.

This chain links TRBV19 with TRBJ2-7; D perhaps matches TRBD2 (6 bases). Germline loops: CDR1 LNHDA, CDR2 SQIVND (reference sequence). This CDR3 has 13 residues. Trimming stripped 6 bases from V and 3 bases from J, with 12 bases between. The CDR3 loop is CASRMMEGYEQYF. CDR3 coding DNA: TGTGCCAGTAGGATGATGGAGGGCTACGAGCAGTACTTC.

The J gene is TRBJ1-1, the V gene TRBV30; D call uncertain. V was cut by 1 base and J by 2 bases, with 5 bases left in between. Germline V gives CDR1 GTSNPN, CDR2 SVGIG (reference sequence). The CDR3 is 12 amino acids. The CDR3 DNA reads TGTGCCTGGAGTGGGGTCAACACTGAAGCTTTCTTT. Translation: CAWSGVNTEAFF.

The CDR3 coding sequence is TGTGCCAGTAGTCTCGGACAGGGTCGTTCCTACGAGCAGTACTTC. This codes for CASSLGQGRSYEQYF. The rearrangement joins TRBV19 to TRBJ2-7, with 8 bases that match TRBD1. V lost 5 bases to trimming and J lost 1 base; unmatched junction nucleotides: 7. Germline lookup yields CDR1 LNHDA and CDR2 SQIVND (reference sequence). This CDR3 comprises 15 residues.

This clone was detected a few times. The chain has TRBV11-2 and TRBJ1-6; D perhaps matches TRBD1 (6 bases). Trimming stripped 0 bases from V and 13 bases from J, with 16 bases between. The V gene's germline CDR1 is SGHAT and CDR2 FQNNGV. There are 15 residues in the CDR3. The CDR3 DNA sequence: TGTGCCAGCAGCTTAGATCCACAGGGACATTTTCCCCTCCACTTT. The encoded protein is CASSLDPQGHFPLHF.

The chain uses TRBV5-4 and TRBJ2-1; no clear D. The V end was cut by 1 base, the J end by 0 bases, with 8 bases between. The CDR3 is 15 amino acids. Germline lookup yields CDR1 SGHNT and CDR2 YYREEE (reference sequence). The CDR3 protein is CASSLKRSSYNEQFF. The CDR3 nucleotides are TGTGCCAGCAGCTTGAAGCGTAGCTCCTACAATGAGCAGTTCTTC.

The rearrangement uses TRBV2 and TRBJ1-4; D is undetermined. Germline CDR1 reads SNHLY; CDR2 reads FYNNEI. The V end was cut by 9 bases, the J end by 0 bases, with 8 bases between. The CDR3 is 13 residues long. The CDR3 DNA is TGTGCCAGACGGGCCTCAACTAATGAAAAACTGTTTTTT. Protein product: CARRASTNEKLFF.

This CDR3 reads CAISESLDETQYF. CDR3 DNA sequence: TGTGCCATCAGTGAGTCTTTGGACGAGACCCAGTACTTC. The J gene is TRBJ2-5, the V gene TRBV10-3; D gene uncertain. V was shortened by 0 bases and J by 5 bases, with 7 bases between the two germline ends. CDR3 length: 13 amino acids. Germline V gene lookup returns CDR1 ENHRY and CDR2 SYGVKD.

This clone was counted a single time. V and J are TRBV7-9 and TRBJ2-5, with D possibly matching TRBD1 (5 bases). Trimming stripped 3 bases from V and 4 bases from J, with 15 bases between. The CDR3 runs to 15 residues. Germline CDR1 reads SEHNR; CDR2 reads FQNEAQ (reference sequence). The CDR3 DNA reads TGTGCCAGCAGCTTTTACTTAGGGGATAGAGAGACCCAGTACTTC. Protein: CASSFYLGDRETQYF. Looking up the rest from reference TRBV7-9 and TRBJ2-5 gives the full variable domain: DTGVSQNPRHKITKRGQNVTFRCDPISEHNRLYWYRQTLGQGPEFLTYFQNEAQLEKSRLLSDRFSAERPKGSFSTLEIQRTEQGDSAMYLCASSFYLGDRETQYFGPGTRLLVL.

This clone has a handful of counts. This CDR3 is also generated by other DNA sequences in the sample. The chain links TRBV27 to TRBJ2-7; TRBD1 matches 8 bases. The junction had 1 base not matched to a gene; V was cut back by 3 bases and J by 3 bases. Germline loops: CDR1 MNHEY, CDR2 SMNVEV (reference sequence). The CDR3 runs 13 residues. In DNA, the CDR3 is TGTGCCAGCAGTTTCGGACAGGGCTACGAGCAGTACTTC. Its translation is CASSFGQGYEQYF.

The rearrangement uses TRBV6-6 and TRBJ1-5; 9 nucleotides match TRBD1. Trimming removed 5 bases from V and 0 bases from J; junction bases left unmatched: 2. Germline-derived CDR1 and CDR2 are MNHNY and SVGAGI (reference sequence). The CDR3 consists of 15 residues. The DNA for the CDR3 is TGTGCCAGCAGTACAGGGGGCCGTAGCAATCAGCCCCAGCATTTT. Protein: CASSTGGRSNQPQHF.

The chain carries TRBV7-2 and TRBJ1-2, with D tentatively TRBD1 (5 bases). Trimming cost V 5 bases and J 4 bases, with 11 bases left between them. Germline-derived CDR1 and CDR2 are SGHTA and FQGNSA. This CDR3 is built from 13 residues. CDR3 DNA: TGTGCCAGCAGCCTCGCAGGGTTCTATGGCTACACCTTC. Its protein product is CASSLAGFYGYTF.

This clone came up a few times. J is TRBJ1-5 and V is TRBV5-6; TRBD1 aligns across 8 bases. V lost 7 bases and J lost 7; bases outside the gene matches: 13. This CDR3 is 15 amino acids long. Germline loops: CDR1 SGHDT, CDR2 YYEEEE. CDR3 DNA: TGTGCCAGCTTAAGTTACGGACAGGGAAACCAGCCCCAGCATTTT. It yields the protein CASLSYGQGNQPQHF.

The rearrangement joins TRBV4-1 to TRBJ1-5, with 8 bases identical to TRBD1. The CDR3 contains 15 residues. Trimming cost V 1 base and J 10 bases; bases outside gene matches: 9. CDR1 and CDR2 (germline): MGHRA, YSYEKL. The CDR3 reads CASSQAGQERGPQHF. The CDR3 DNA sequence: TGCGCCAGCAGCCAAGCGGGACAGGAAAGGGGTCCCCAGCATTTT.

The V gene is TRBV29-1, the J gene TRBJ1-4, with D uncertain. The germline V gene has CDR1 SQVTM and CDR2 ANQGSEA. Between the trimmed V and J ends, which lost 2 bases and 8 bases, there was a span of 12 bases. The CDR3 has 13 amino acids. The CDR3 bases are TGCAGCGTTGAATCCGGGTACGACGAAAAACTGTTTTTT. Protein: CSVESGYDEKLFF. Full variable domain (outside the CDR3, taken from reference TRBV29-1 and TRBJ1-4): SAVISQKPSRDICQRGTSLTIQCQVDSQVTMMFWYRQQPGQSLTLIATANQGSEATYESGFVIDKFPISRPNLTFSTLTVSNMSPEDSSIYLCSVESGYDEKLFFGSGTQLSVL.

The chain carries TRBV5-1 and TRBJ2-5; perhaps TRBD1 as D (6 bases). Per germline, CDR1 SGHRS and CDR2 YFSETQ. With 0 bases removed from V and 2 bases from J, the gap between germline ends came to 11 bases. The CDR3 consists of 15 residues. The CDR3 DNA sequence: TGCGCCAGCAGCTTGGATGGACAGCCACAAGAGACCCAGTACTTC. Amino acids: CASSLDGQPQETQYF.

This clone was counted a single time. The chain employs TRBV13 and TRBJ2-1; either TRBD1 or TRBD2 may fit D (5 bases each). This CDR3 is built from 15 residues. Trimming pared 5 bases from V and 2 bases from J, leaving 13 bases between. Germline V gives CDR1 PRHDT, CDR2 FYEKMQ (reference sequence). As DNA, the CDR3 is TGTGCCAGCAGCCCCGGGGCGGTCCCCTACAATGAGCAGTTCTTC. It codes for CASSPGAVPYNEQFF.